These 15 T cell receptor beta chains came from one sample sequenced in a study of blood T cell repertoires in COVID-19. Profiling relied on immunoSEQ multiplex PCR, and the TCRdb table lists in-frame clones only, not all of them. The sample holds a few hundred thousand clones; 65% to 90% are singletons and the top ten take 3.8%. Sequencing was carried out using PBMCs or T cells enriched from blood (not recorded which). The receptors were gathered from a woman in her forties with acute COVID-19.

The chain employs TRBV2 and TRBJ1-1; weak D call: TRBD1 (6 bases). Germline V CDR1 and CDR2: SNHLY, FYNNEI. This CDR3 comprises 14 residues. Trimming left V 4 bases short and J 1 base short, with 10 bases between. CDR3 protein: CASSVKGENTEAFF. CDR3 DNA sequence: TGTGCCAGCAGTGTTAAGGGGGAGAACACTGAAGCTTTCTTT.

The chain carries TRBV4-3 and TRBJ1-1; D remains ambiguous. Trimming took off 0 bases at V and 2 bases at J, with 7 bases between the two ends. This CDR3 has 14 amino acids. CDR1 LGHNA and CDR2 YSLEER come from the germline V gene. The chain's CDR3 is CASSQDSLNTEAFF. The CDR3 bases are TGCGCCAGCAGCCAAGATTCCCTCAACACTGAAGCTTTCTTT.

V is TRBV19 and J is TRBJ1-5; 11 nucleotides line up with TRBD1. There are 18 residues in the CDR3. With V trimmed by 5 bases and J by 2 bases, 11 bases remained unmatched. Germline V gene lookup returns CDR1 LNHDA and CDR2 SQIVND (reference sequence). As DNA, the CDR3 is TGTGCCAGTAGTCCCCGGGACAGGGGGGTCAGAGGCAATCAGCCCCAGCATTTT. Protein sequence: CASSPRDRGVRGNQPQHF.

V usage is TRBV5-5 and J usage is TRBJ2-4; 7 bases agree with TRBD1. The CDR3 has 15 residues. The V and J ends lost 0 bases and 6 bases, in that order; junction bases with no gene match: 6. Germline CDR1 reads SGHKS; CDR2 reads YYEKEE (reference sequence). In DNA, the CDR3 is TGTGCCAGCAGCTTGGGCGTAGGACAGGCAAACATTCAGTACTTC. Translating it yields CASSLGVGQANIQYF.

This rearrangement joins TRBV7-3 to TRBJ2-1; 8 bases are a match to TRBD1. The V segment lost 5 bases and the J segment 0 bases; nucleotides outside the gene matches: 3. The CDR3 loop spans 15 amino acids. The V gene's germline CDR1 is SGHTA and CDR2 FQGTGA. The CDR3 nucleotides are TGTGCCAGCAGCCAGGACAGGGTCTCCTACAATGAGCAGTTCTTC. Translated: CASSQDRVSYNEQFF. Using reference TRBV7-3 and TRBJ2-1 for the parts outside the CDR3, the full variable domain is GAGVSQTPSNKVTEKGKYVELRCDPISGHTALYWYRQSLGQGPEFLIYFQGTGAADDSGLPNDRFFAVRPEGSVSTLKIQRTERGDSAVYLCASSQDRVSYNEQFFGPGTRLTVL.

J is TRBJ2-5 and V is TRBV5-6; a weak D match, TRBD2 (5 bases). Germline V gene lookup returns CDR1 SGHDT and CDR2 YYEEEE. The V end lost 1 base, the J end lost 5 bases, and 18 bases lay between the germline ends. The CDR3 has 16 amino acids. In nucleotides, the CDR3 is TGTGCCAGCAGCTTGCTGGGGAGAGGGTCCGGGGAGACCCAGTACTTC. It codes for CASSLLGRGSGETQYF.

This chain connects TRBV7-2 to TRBJ2-7; D call uncertain. Trimming shortened V by 2 bases and J by 3 bases, and 5 bases separated the two germline ends. The CDR3 has 12 residues. Germline V CDR1 and CDR2: SGHTA, FQGNSA. CDR3: CASSLNSYEQYF. CDR3 sequence (DNA): TGTGCCAGCAGCTTAAACAGCTACGAGCAGTACTTC.

The V call is TRBV24-1, the J call TRBJ2-1; D is unclear. This CDR3 is built from 13 residues. V was trimmed by 9 bases and J by 0 bases, leaving 8 bases between them. The germline V gene has CDR1 KGHDR and CDR2 SFDVKD. This CDR3 reads CATRESSYNEQFF. The CDR3 nucleotides read TGTGCCACCCGAGAGAGCTCCTACAATGAGCAGTTCTTC.

The chain has TRBV7-2 and TRBJ2-1; D ambiguous. Germline V gene sequence: CDR1 SGHTA, CDR2 FQGNSA. The CDR3 consists of 12 residues. V was clipped by 3 bases and J by 7 bases, with 7 bases between them. In DNA, the CDR3 is TGTGCCAGCAGCTTTGGTAGAAATGAGCAGTTCTTC. Translated, it gives CASSFGRNEQFF.

The V call is TRBV6-1, the J call TRBJ2-7, with D tentatively TRBD1 (5 bases). Per the germline V gene, CDR1 is MNHNS and CDR2 is SASEGT. CDR3 size: 16 residues. With 4 bases removed from V and 6 bases from J, the gap between germline ends came to 22 bases. In DNA, the CDR3 is TGTGCCAGCAGTGGGGGATGGGGCGGCGGACCACGCGAGCAGTACTTC. Protein: CASSGGWGGGPREQYF.

This chain joins TRBV19 and TRBJ2-4; possible D gene TRBD1, 6 bases. This CDR3 comprises 19 residues. Germline V CDR1 and CDR2: LNHDA, SQIVND (reference sequence). The ends were cut back, 5 bases at V and 1 base at J, with 24 bases in the middle. This CDR3 is CASSASQGQVASAKNIQYF. DNA for the CDR3: TGTGCCAGTAGTGCATCGCAGGGGCAGGTGGCTTCGGCCAAAAACATTCAGTACTTC. Complete variable domain (other parts from reference TRBV19 and TRBJ2-4): DGGITQSPKYLFRKEGQNVTLSCEQNLNHDAMYWYRQDPGQGLRLIYYSQIVNDFQKGDIAEGYSVSREKKESFPLTVTSAQKNPTAFYLCASSASQGQVASAKNIQYFGAGTRLSVL.

The gene calls are TRBV28 and TRBJ2-2; D gene ambiguous. Germline CDR1 MDHEN, CDR2 SYDVKM. The V end lost 5 bases, the J end lost 9 bases, and 7 bases lay between the germline ends. This CDR3 comprises 11 residues. CDR3 bases: TGTGCCAGCAGTACCCGGTGGGAGCTGTTTTTT. Its protein product is CASSTRWELFF.

This chain links TRBV5-1 with TRBJ2-3; 14 positions agree with TRBD2. J was trimmed by 3 bases and V by 4 bases; bases with no gene match: 13. The CDR3 has 19 residues. Germline-derived CDR1 and CDR2 are SGHRS and YFSETQ. CDR3 loop: CASSPYGTSGSGRTDTQYF. CDR3 DNA: TGCGCCAGCAGCCCGTACGGGACTAGCGGGAGCGGAAGGACAGATACGCAGTATTTT.

The CDR3 loop reads CASTAGGVSRNTIYF. CDR3 DNA: TGTGCCAGCACCGCCGGCGGGGTTTCGCGAAACACCATATATTTT. The chain recombines TRBV28 with TRBJ1-3; D uncertain. This CDR3 spans 15 amino acids. The V end lost 7 bases, the J end lost 5 bases, and 18 bases lay between the germline ends. Looked up from germline, CDR1 is MDHEN and CDR2 is SYDVKM.

The chain links TRBV19 to TRBJ2-2, with TRBD1 matching 7 bases. Germline V gene sequence: CDR1 LNHDA, CDR2 SQIVND (reference sequence). Trimming took 7 bases from V and 8 from J; bases not matched to a gene: 4. This CDR3 has 12 amino acids. CDR3 in amino acids: CASNPQGGELFF. DNA for the CDR3: TGTGCCAGTAACCCACAGGGGGGGGAGCTGTTTTTT.